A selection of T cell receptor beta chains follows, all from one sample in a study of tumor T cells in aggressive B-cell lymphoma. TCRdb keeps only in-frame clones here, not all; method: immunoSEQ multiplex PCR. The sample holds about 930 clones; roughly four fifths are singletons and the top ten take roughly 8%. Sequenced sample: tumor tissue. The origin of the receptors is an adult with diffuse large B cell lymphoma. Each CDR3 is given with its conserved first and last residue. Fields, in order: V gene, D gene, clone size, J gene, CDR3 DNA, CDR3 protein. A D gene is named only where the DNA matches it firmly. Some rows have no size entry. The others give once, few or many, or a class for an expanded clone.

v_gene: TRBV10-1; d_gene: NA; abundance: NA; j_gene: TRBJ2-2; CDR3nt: TGCGCCAGCGGTACAGGGGACTTAAACACCGGGGAGCTGTTTTTT; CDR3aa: CASGTGDLNTGELFF
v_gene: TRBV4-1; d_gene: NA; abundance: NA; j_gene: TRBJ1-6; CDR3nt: TGCGCCAGCAGCCAAGAAACGGGAAGCTCCTATAATTCACCCCTCCACTTT; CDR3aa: CASSQETGSSYNSPLHF
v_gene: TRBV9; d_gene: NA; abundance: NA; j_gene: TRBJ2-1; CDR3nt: TGTGCCAGCAGCGTAGGACAAAGTGAGCAGTTCTTC; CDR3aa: CASSVGQSEQFF
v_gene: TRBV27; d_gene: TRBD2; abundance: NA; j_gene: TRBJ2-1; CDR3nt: TGTGCCAGCGGCCCACTAGCGGGGGCCAATGAGCAGTTCTTC; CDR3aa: CASGPLAGANEQFF
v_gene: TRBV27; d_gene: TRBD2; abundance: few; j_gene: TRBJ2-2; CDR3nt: TGTGCCAGCAGTGGGGCTAGCGGGAACATCGGGGAGCTGTTTTTT; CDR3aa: CASSGASGNIGELFF
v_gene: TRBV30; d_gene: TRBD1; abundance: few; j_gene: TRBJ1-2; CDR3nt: TGTGCCTGGTGCCACCAGGGACAGAACCCTTATGGCTACACCTTC; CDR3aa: CAWCHQGQNPYGYTF
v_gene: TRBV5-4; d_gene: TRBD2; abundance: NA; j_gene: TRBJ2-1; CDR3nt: TGTGTCAGCAGCTTGTTGGGACTAGCGGGGCGTGAGCAGTTCTTC; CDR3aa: CVSSLLGLAGREQFF
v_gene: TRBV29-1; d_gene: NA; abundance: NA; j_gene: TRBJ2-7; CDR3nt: TGCAGCGTTGAAACTAGCTCCTACGAGCAGTACTTC; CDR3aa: CSVETSSYEQYF
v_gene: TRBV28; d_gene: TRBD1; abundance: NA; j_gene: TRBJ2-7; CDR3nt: TGTGCCAGCAGTTTACTCCCGGGACAGGGGCGCCACGAGCAGTACTTC; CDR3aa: CASSLLPGQGRHEQYF
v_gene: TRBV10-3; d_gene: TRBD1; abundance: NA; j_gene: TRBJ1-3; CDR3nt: TGTGCCATCAGTGAGTACGAGGACAGGAGAAACACCATATATTTT; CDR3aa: CAISEYEDRRNTIYF
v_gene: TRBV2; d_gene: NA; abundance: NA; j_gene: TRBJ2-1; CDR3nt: TGTGCCAGCAGTGACGCGGGGAAGTCCTACAATGAGCAGTTCTTC; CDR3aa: CASSDAGKSYNEQFF
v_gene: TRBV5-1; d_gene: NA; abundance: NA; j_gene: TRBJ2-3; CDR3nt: TGCGCCAGTTCCGACAGGCCCACAGATACGCAGTATTTT; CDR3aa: CASSDRPTDTQYF
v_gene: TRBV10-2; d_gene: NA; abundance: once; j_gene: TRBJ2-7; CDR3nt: TGCGCCAGCAGTGAGTTCTTATTTTACGAGCAGTACTTC; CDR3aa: CASSEFLFYEQYF
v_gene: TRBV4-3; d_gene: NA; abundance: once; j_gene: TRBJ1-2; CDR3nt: TGCGCCAGCAGCCAAGATCTTCGAGCAAACTATGGCTACACCTTC; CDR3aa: CASSQDLRANYGYTF
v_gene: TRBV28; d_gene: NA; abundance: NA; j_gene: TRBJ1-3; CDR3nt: TGTGCCAGCAGTCCCCCCGGGACACCTTCTGGAAACACCATATATTTT; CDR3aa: CASSPPGTPSGNTIYF
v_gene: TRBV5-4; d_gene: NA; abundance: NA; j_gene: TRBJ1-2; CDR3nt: TGTGCCAGCAGCTTGGAGGGCAGGGTCTATGGCTACACCTTC; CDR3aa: CASSLEGRVYGYTF
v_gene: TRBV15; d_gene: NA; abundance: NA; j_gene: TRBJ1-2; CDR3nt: TGTGCCACCAGCAGAGGAGGATATGGCTACACCTTC; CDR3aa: CATSRGGYGYTF
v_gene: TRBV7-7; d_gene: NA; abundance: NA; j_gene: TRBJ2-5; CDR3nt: TGTGCTAGCAGCTTAGACGGGTCAAGGACCCAGTACTTC; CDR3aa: CASSLDGSRTQYF
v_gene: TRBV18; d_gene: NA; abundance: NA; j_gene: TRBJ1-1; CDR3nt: TGTGCCAGCTCACCGGGGGGGCAGGCTGAAGCTTTCTTT; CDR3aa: CASSPGGQAEAFF
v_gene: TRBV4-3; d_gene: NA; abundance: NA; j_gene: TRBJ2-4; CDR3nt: TGCGCCAGCAGCCAAGGGAGGGGTCATACCTCTCCAGCCAAAAACATTCAGTACTTT; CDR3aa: CASSQGRGHTSPAKNIQYF
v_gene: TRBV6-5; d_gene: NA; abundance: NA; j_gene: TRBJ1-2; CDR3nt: TGTGCCAGCAGTTCCCCGCGCGGCTACACCTTC; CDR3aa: CASSSPRGYTF
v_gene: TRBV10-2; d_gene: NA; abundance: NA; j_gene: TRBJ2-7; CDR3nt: TGCGCCAGCAGTGACGAGAGTGGCGGGATCTACGAGCAGTACTTC; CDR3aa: CASSDESGGIYEQYF
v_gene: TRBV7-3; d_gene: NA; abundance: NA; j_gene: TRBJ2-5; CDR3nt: TGTGCCAGCAGCTTAAGAGGGGGTCGGGAGACCCAGTACTTC; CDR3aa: CASSLRGGRETQYF
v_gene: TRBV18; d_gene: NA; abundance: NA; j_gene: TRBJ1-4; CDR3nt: TGTGCCAGCCCACCGAGGGGACTTCTTTTTGAAAAACTGTTTTTT; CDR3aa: CASPPRGLLFEKLFF
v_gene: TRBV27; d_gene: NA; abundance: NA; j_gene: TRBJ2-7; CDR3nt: TGTGCCAGCAGTTTATCGACGGGTACCGAGCAGTACTTC; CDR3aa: CASSLSTGTEQYF
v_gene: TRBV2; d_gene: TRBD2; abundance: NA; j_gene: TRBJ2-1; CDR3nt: TGTGCCAGCAGCGCAACTAGCGGGAGTATCAATGAGCAGTTCTTC; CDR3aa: CASSATSGSINEQFF
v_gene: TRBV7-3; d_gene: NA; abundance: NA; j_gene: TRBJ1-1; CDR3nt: TGTGCCAGCAGCTTAGCAGGGGCGGACACTGAAGCTTTCTTT; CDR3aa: CASSLAGADTEAFF
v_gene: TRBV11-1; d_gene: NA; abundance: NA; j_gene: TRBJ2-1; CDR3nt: TGTGCCAGCAGCTTAGAGGCGGGGGCTCATGGTGAGCAGTTCTTC; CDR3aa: CASSLEAGAHGEQFF